This note documents a single T cell receptor beta chain sequence. What it binds is not known. Regarding the study as a whole: Tumor memory CD4+ T cell TCR gene usage was found to cluster with blood and lymph node memory CD4+ cells and with lymph node naive CD4+ cells.

Semi-nested PCR with Nested Universal Primer A followed constant-region reverse priming of full-length variable regions. MiXCR was run by TCRdb on the 5' RACE reads, yielding one entry per CDR3 protein. This sample has tens of thousands of distinct CDR3 sequences, with around 26% found just once. Germline CDR1 MNHNS, CDR2 SASEGT. The CDR3 totals 18 residues. Trimming removed 5 bases from V and 4 bases from J, with 25 bases in between. The chain employs TRBV6-1 and TRBJ2-3; TRBD1 is a possible D gene (6 bases). This TCR was recovered from a female donor with breast cancer. The sequenced material came from naive CD4+ T cells sorted from blood. As to subset: naive CD4+ T cells, CD4+CD45RA+CD25-. The DNA of the CDR3 is TGTGCCAGCAGTCCTCACGCCTCTTGGGGGACATTTGCAGATACGCAGTATTTT. It translates to CASSPHASWGTFADTQYF.